This T cell receptor beta chain came from a study of T cells in localized non-small cell lung cancer (dated by TCRdb to about 2020). About the investigation overall: The study analyzed T cell repertoires of under 250 early-stage NSCLC patients, comparing tumors and uninvolved tumor-adjacent lungs. The cohort consisted of 236 treatment-naive NSCLC patients whose localized lung tumors had been resected. The mean age of the NSCLC patients was roughly 70 years, with approximately 130 men and 100 to 110 women. Beyond this particular receptor, the publication reports: Higher T cell density in blood was associated with longer overall survival, whereas higher clonality in adjacent lung was associated with shorter survival. Uninvolved tumor-adjacent lung showed the highest T cell clonality, higher than tumor, which suggests more focused antigenic responses in the adjacent lung. Because the study design was exploratory, TCR variables were selected using unadjusted p-values without false-discovery rate correction. Multi-region tumor sequencing was not performed, so intratumor heterogeneity could not be excluded. Of the top 100 tumor clones, a median of roughly 56 were detected in paired uninvolved adjacent lung; approximately 30 were also among that lung's top 100.

TCR beta CDR3 regions were sequenced from DNA using the immunoSEQ Assay. The original pipeline was this. T cell density was computed as TCR beta template counts normalized to usable DNA estimated by amplifying housekeeping genes. Richness was estimated using the preseqR package, with extrapolation to 400,000 templates for PBMC samples and to 120,000 templates for tissue samples. Clonality was calculated as one minus Pielou's evenness. Differential abundance testing on productive amino-acid clonotypes, with a minimum total count of 5 and an alpha of 0.1, was used to identify tissue-enriched TCRs. The Jaccard Index and the Morisita Overlap Index were used to measure how much the repertoires overlapped between compartments. GLIPH clustered TCR beta CDR3s with public tetramer-defined viral CDR3s; viral motifs required at least three viral sequences plus V-gene enrichment. TCRdb retrieved this table from immuneACCESS and kept in-frame rearrangements only. Not all clones are present; in checked studies, unresolved V genes account for under half, and no reason is known for the remainder. The V and J calls and clone size were taken over from that table, and D and trimming were inferred from the DNA. The sample table lists 59,000 or so clones, approximately 93% of them with a count of one. The ten top clones hold less than 20% of the sample.

Comments on this clone: The antigen this receptor binds is unknown. Base qualities are missing; no much larger clone stands one base away.

The junction carries 6 bases between V and J, which are trimmed by 0 bases and 10 bases respectively. The germline V gene specifies MGHRA as CDR1 and YSYEKL as CDR2. There are 11 amino acids in the CDR3, from cysteine to phenylalanine inclusive. Kept here is only the CDR3 DNA, which spans 33 bases and is read in frame from base 1. At diagnosis, tumor, uninvolved tumor-adjacent lung and peripheral blood were collected and then preserved as a mix of FFPE and fresh-frozen material. For TCR repertoire profiling, blood samples were analyzed as peripheral blood mononuclear cells. Recombination connected TRBV4-1 to TRBJ1-2; no D gene can be assigned with confidence. The starting material was peripheral blood, obtained before any cancer treatment. The clonotype originates from a man aged 35-75 years with stage I lung adenocarcinoma. The DNA sequence is given as TGCGCCAGCAGCCAAGATTCTTACTACACCTTC. Translated, this is CASSQDSYYTF.